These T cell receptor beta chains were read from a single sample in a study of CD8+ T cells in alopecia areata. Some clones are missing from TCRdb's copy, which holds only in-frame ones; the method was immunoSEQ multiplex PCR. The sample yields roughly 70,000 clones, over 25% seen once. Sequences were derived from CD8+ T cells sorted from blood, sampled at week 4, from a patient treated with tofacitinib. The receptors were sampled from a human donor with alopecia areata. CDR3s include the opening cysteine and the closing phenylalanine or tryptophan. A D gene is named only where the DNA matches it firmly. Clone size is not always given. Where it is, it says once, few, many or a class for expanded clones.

CASTIQRADPAPTDTQYF,TGTGCCAGCACTATTCAGCGCGCCGACCCCGCCCCCACAGATACGCAGTATTTT,.,TRBJ2-3,TRBV2,.
CSPRTYPYNEQFF,TGCAGCCCTAGGACTTACCCATACAATGAGCAGTTCTTC,.,TRBJ2-1,TRBV29-1,.
CASMGTGGTGELFF,TGTGCCAGCATGGGGACAGGGGGGACCGGGGAGCTGTTTTTT,TRBD1,TRBJ2-2,TRBV27,few
CASSSPGGSEAFF,TGTGCCAGCAGCTCCCCCGGGGGGTCTGAAGCTTTCTTT,.,TRBJ1-1,TRBV5-4,few
CASSQLRGLIRKLFF,TGCGCCAGCAGTCAATTGAGGGGGTTAATCCGAAAACTGTTTTTT,.,TRBJ1-4,TRBV23-1,.
CASSLVARGTEKLFF,TGTGCCAGCAGTTTAGTCGCCAGGGGGACTGAAAAACTGTTTTTT,TRBD1,TRBJ1-4,TRBV27,.
CASSQVALGTGGLGQYF,TGTGCCAGCAGCCAAGTAGCCCTCGGGACAGGGGGTTTGGGGCAGTACTTC,TRBD1,TRBJ2-7,TRBV5-8,few
CSVALEARGAFF,TGCAGCGTTGCCTTAGAGGCCAGGGGAGCTTTCTTT,.,TRBJ1-1,TRBV29-1,.
CSVDPTGREGPETQYF,TGCAGCGTTGACCCTACAGGGCGGGAGGGCCCTGAGACCCAGTACTTC,TRBD2,TRBJ2-5,TRBV29-1,.
CASSQVAGGVDTQYF,TGTGCCAGCAGCCAAGTAGCGGGTGGTGTGGATACGCAGTATTTT,TRBD2,TRBJ2-3,TRBV14,.
CASSAGDRGGLAKNIQYF,TGTGCCAGCAGCGCGGGGGACAGGGGAGGACTAGCCAAAAACATTCAGTACTTC,TRBD1,TRBJ2-4,TRBV7-9,.
CASSQDWRTNYYEQYF,TGCGCCAGCAGCCAAGACTGGAGGACTAACTACTACGAGCAGTACTTC,.,TRBJ2-7,TRBV4-1,.
CASNYGGTTSEAFF,TGTGCCAGTAATTACGGGGGGACAACTTCTGAAGCTTTCTTT,.,TRBJ1-1,TRBV19,.
CASSKTEATNEKLFF,TGTGCCAGCAGTAAGACAGAGGCAACTAATGAAAAACTGTTTTTT,.,TRBJ1-4,TRBV6-1,.
CASSFDRSSGNTIYF,TGTGCCAGCAGTTTCGATCGGTCCTCTGGAAACACCATATATTTT,.,TRBJ1-3,TRBV27,.
CAVRDIFYEQYF,TGTGCCGTCCGGGACATCTTTTACGAGCAGTACTTC,.,TRBJ2-7,TRBV10-3,.
CAWMTGYSYEQYF,TGTGCCTGGATGACAGGGTACTCCTACGAGCAGTACTTC,TRBD1,TRBJ2-7,TRBV30,.
CASSPSGVYGYTF,TGTGCCAGCAGCCCCTCAGGGGTTTATGGCTACACCTTC,.,TRBJ1-2,TRBV14,.
CSVGGDYEQYF,TGCAGCGTTGGGGGTGACTACGAGCAGTACTTC,.,TRBJ2-7,TRBV29-1,few
CATSRDLGNQPQHF,TGTGCCACCAGCAGGGACTTGGGGAATCAGCCCCAGCATTTT,.,TRBJ1-5,TRBV15,few
CSGTGVRLGEQYF,TGCAGCGGGACAGGGGTTAGATTGGGTGAGCAGTACTTC,TRBD1,TRBJ2-7,TRBV29-1,.
CASSVGFETQYF,TGTGCCAGCAGCGTAGGCTTTGAGACCCAGTACTTC,.,TRBJ2-5,TRBV9,once
CATSTIAGGTDTQYF,TGTGCCACCAGCACTATAGCGGGAGGGACAGATACGCAGTATTTT,TRBD2,TRBJ2-3,TRBV15,.
CASSAGGGGQPQHF,TGTGCCAGCAGCGCAGGGGGGGGCGGGCAGCCCCAGCATTTT,TRBD1,TRBJ1-5,TRBV7-9,.
CAWSWTGGYEQYF,TGTGCCTGGAGCTGGACAGGGGGTTACGAGCAGTACTTC,TRBD1,TRBJ2-7,TRBV30,few
CASSLASMGQETQYF,TGTGCCAGCAGCTTAGCGTCAATGGGGCAAGAGACCCAGTACTTC,.,TRBJ2-5,TRBV7-9,.
CASSSGEKTQYF,TGTGCCAGCAGTAGCGGGGAAAAGACCCAGTACTTC,TRBD2,TRBJ2-5,TRBV5-4,.
CAWTTGNTEAFF,TGTGCCTGGACTACAGGGAACACTGAAGCTTTCTTT,.,TRBJ1-1,TRBV30,.
CASSLDNTGELFF,TGTGCCAGCAGTCTAGACAACACCGGGGAGCTGTTTTTT,.,TRBJ2-2,TRBV28,.
CASSELRAIEETQYF,TGTGCCAGCAGTGAACTCCGGGCCATCGAAGAGACCCAGTACTTC,.,TRBJ2-5,TRBV6-1,few
CASGHEQFF,TGTGCCAGCGGCCATGAGCAGTTCTTC,.,TRBJ2-1,TRBV6-5,many
CASSEMGTSGRPDTGELFF,TGTGCCAGCAGCGAGATGGGGACTAGCGGGAGACCGGACACCGGGGAGCTGTTTTTT,TRBD2,TRBJ2-2,TRBV9,.
CASSHTTQETYEQYF,TGTGCCAGCAGCCACACAACTCAGGAGACCTACGAGCAGTACTTC,.,TRBJ2-7,TRBV7-9,.
CASSTYRVDEQFF,TGTGCCAGTAGTACATACAGGGTCGATGAGCAGTTCTTC,.,TRBJ2-1,TRBV19,.
CSVGQGMSYEQYF,TGCAGCGTTGGACAGGGAATGTCCTACGAGCAGTACTTC,TRBD1,TRBJ2-7,TRBV29-1,.
CASSVTSGGSYEQYF,TGTGCCAGCAGCGTTACTAGCGGTGGTTCCTACGAGCAGTACTTC,TRBD2,TRBJ2-7,TRBV5-4,few
CAISESGLAGDEQFF,TGTGCCATCAGTGAGTCGGGACTAGCGGGAGATGAGCAGTTCTTC,TRBD2,TRBJ2-1,TRBV10-3,few
CAWSLSWSGANVLTF,TGTGCCTGGAGCCTCTCGTGGTCTGGGGCCAACGTCCTGACTTTC,.,TRBJ2-6,TRBV30,many
CSVEIPGHKAYEQYF,TGCAGCGTTGAAATCCCGGGACACAAGGCCTACGAGCAGTACTTC,.,TRBJ2-7,TRBV29-1,few
CASSPSSGGAYEQYF,TGCGCCAGCAGCCCCTCCTCGGGCGGCGCCTACGAGCAGTACTTC,.,TRBJ2-7,TRBV5-1,.
CASSQTVNTGELFF,TGTGCCAGCAGCCAGACAGTTAACACCGGGGAGCTGTTTTTT,.,TRBJ2-2,TRBV7-9,many
CSVGDGSYEQYF,TGCAGCGTTGGGGACGGCTCCTACGAGCAGTACTTC,.,TRBJ2-7,TRBV29-1,.
CASSMSPNDEKLFF,TGTGCCAGTAGTATGTCCCCAAACGATGAAAAACTGTTTTTT,.,TRBJ1-4,TRBV19,few
CASSQGWGYTF,TGTGCCAGCAGCCAGGGTTGGGGCTACACCTTC,.,TRBJ1-2,TRBV14,.
CSVNPRLADTQFF,TGCAGCGTAAACCCCCGACTAGCAGACACCCAGTTCTTC,TRBD2,TRBJ2-1,TRBV29-1,.
CASSARDRGTNEKLFF,TGTGCCAGCAGCGCCCGGGACAGGGGAACTAATGAAAAACTGTTTTTT,TRBD1,TRBJ1-4,TRBV11-1,many
CSVRVGRGQETQYF,TGCAGCGTTCGGGTGGGCAGGGGACAAGAGACCCAGTACTTC,.,TRBJ2-5,TRBV29-1,few
CSASSGRAGGELFF,TGCAGCGCAAGTAGCGGGAGGGCCGGTGGGGAGCTGTTTTTT,TRBD2,TRBJ2-2,TRBV29-1,.
CAWSVGGGDEQFF,TGTGCCTGGAGTGTAGGGGGAGGAGATGAGCAGTTCTTC,.,TRBJ2-1,TRBV30,few
CSAPDPGENTEAFF,TGCAGCGCTCCAGACCCAGGGGAGAACACTGAAGCTTTCTTT,.,TRBJ1-1,TRBV29-1,.
CASSFSGGAYEQYF,TGTGCCAGCAGCTTTAGCGGGGGGGCCTACGAGCAGTACTTC,TRBD2,TRBJ2-7,TRBV7-9,.
CASSPRGGGGPQHF,TGTGCCAGCAGTCCCCGTGGAGGCGGGGGGCCCCAGCATTTT,.,TRBJ1-5,TRBV27,.
CASTLGDRQIVTEAFF,TGCGCCAGCACCCTGGGGGATCGGCAGATTGTAACTGAAGCTTTCTTT,.,TRBJ1-1,TRBV5-1,.